The rows below give T cell receptor beta chains drawn from one sample of a study of cytomegalovirus exposure and HLA in healthy donors. Data came from immunoSEQ multiplex PCR; TCRdb stores just in-frame clones and leaves some out. The sample contains roughly 130,000 clones, 80% to 90% of which appear only once. The sequenced sample was PBMCs. These TCRs come from a man aged 18 to 29 in good health and CMV-seronegative. Both conserved end residues are part of each CDR3. D genes are given only for firm matches. A clone size is listed for some rows: how often the clone was seen (once, few, many), or a class if it is expanded.

j_call: TRBJ1-1; d_call: .; v_call: TRBV18; clone_size: .; cdr3_nt: TGTGCCAGCTCGCGCGAGGGGAGGGGTGAAGCTTTCTTT; cdr3_aa: CASSREGRGEAFF
j_call: TRBJ2-7; d_call: TRBD2; v_call: TRBV14; clone_size: .; cdr3_nt: TGTGCCAGCAGCCAAGAGGGTCAGGGACGAGCGGGGGTCGGGCAGTACTTC; cdr3_aa: CASSQEGQGRAGVGQYF
j_call: TRBJ2-2; d_call: .; v_call: TRBV6-1; clone_size: .; cdr3_nt: TGTGCCAGCTCCTCTACAGGGACCGGGGAGCTGTTTTTT; cdr3_aa: CASSSTGTGELFF
j_call: TRBJ1-4; d_call: .; v_call: TRBV6-6; clone_size: few; cdr3_nt: TGTGCCAGCAGTTTCCCCACAGCAACTAATGAAAAACTGTTTTTT; cdr3_aa: CASSFPTATNEKLFF
j_call: TRBJ2-2; d_call: .; v_call: TRBV7-8; clone_size: .; cdr3_nt: TGTGCCAGCAGCTTGGCAGGGGGGACCGGGGAGCTGTTTTTT; cdr3_aa: CASSLAGGTGELFF
j_call: TRBJ1-5; d_call: .; v_call: TRBV2; clone_size: many; cdr3_nt: TGTGCCAGCAGTGGATCAGGGTATAGCAATCAGCCCCAGCATTTT; cdr3_aa: CASSGSGYSNQPQHF
j_call: TRBJ2-1; d_call: .; v_call: TRBV7-6; clone_size: .; cdr3_nt: TGTGCCAGCAGCTTAGGGATAGCAATCGCCTACAATGAGCAGTTCTTC; cdr3_aa: CASSLGIAIAYNEQFF
j_call: TRBJ2-5; d_call: .; v_call: TRBV5-1; clone_size: .; cdr3_nt: TGCGCCAGCAGCTTGGGCAGGGGCGAGACCCAGTACTTC; cdr3_aa: CASSLGRGETQYF
j_call: TRBJ1-4; d_call: TRBD1; v_call: TRBV6-1; clone_size: once; cdr3_nt: TGTGCCAGCAGTGAAGTATGGACAGGGGTAAACCCAAATGAAAAACTGTTTTTT; cdr3_aa: CASSEVWTGVNPNEKLFF
j_call: TRBJ2-5; d_call: TRBD1; v_call: TRBV7-8; clone_size: .; cdr3_nt: TGTGCCAGCAGCCCCCCCGGGACAGGGGAGGTGACCCAGTACTTC; cdr3_aa: CASSPPGTGEVTQYF
j_call: TRBJ1-1; d_call: .; v_call: TRBV5-4; clone_size: .; cdr3_nt: TGTGCCAGCAGCTTGGTGCGGGGGGCCACTGAAGCTTTCTTT; cdr3_aa: CASSLVRGATEAFF
j_call: TRBJ2-1; d_call: .; v_call: TRBV5-1; clone_size: .; cdr3_nt: TGCGCCAGCAGCTTGGCCGGGACGGGGGAAAATGAGCAGTTCTTC; cdr3_aa: CASSLAGTGENEQFF
j_call: TRBJ2-1; d_call: TRBD1; v_call: TRBV2; clone_size: .; cdr3_nt: TGTGCCAGCAGCCTCCGGGACAGGGGTTTCAGTGAGCAGTTCTTC; cdr3_aa: CASSLRDRGFSEQFF
j_call: TRBJ1-1; d_call: TRBD1; v_call: TRBV30; clone_size: .; cdr3_nt: TGTGCCTGGAGGTCGGGACAGGGGGATACTGAAGCTTTCTTT; cdr3_aa: CAWRSGQGDTEAFF
j_call: TRBJ2-7; d_call: TRBD2; v_call: TRBV29-1; clone_size: .; cdr3_nt: TGCAGCGTTGTACTAGCGGGATTCAGGGAGCAGTACTTC; cdr3_aa: CSVVLAGFREQYF
j_call: TRBJ2-1; d_call: .; v_call: TRBV10-1; clone_size: .; cdr3_nt: TGCGCCAGCAGTGAACTTAGAGAGTCCTACAATGAGCAGTTCTTC; cdr3_aa: CASSELRESYNEQFF
j_call: TRBJ1-2; d_call: TRBD1; v_call: TRBV7-2; clone_size: .; cdr3_nt: TGTGCCAGCAGCATCCGGACAGGTTGGGGCAGCTATGGCTACACCTTC; cdr3_aa: CASSIRTGWGSYGYTF
j_call: TRBJ2-5; d_call: .; v_call: TRBV5-4; clone_size: .; cdr3_nt: TGTGCCAGCAGCTTGGCGAGCCAAGAGACCCAGTACTTC; cdr3_aa: CASSLASQETQYF
j_call: TRBJ2-7; d_call: .; v_call: TRBV30; clone_size: few; cdr3_nt: TGTGCCTGCGTCATGCTTTCGCGATCCTACGAGCAGTACTTC; cdr3_aa: CACVMLSRSYEQYF
j_call: TRBJ2-4; d_call: .; v_call: TRBV7-9; clone_size: .; cdr3_nt: TGTGCCAGCAGCTTAGTAGTCCGGGGTTTCACCAAAAACATTCAGTACTTC; cdr3_aa: CASSLVVRGFTKNIQYF
j_call: TRBJ2-5; d_call: TRBD1; v_call: TRBV5-1; clone_size: .; cdr3_nt: TGCGCCAGCACTCCCGGGACAGGGGAAGAGACCCAGTACTTC; cdr3_aa: CASTPGTGEETQYF
j_call: TRBJ1-3; d_call: TRBD1; v_call: TRBV6-6; clone_size: .; cdr3_nt: TGTGCCAGCAGCCCGGGACAGGGAGAAAACACCATATATTTT; cdr3_aa: CASSPGQGENTIYF
j_call: TRBJ2-7; d_call: .; v_call: TRBV2; clone_size: .; cdr3_nt: TGTGCCAGCAGTACATTAAGCGGCTACGAGCAGTACTTC; cdr3_aa: CASSTLSGYEQYF
j_call: TRBJ1-2; d_call: .; v_call: TRBV5-1; clone_size: .; cdr3_nt: TGCGCCAGCAGCTTGGTGGGGCCAGCTAACTATGGCTACACCTTC; cdr3_aa: CASSLVGPANYGYTF
j_call: TRBJ1-1; d_call: TRBD1; v_call: TRBV14; clone_size: .; cdr3_nt: TGTGCCAGCAGCCAGATGGACAGGTTAAACACTGAAGCTTTCTTT; cdr3_aa: CASSQMDRLNTEAFF
j_call: TRBJ2-7; d_call: .; v_call: TRBV28; clone_size: .; cdr3_nt: TGTGCCAGCAGTTGGGCCTCCCCGGGAGCCTTTATTGAGCAGTACTTC; cdr3_aa: CASSWASPGAFIEQYF
j_call: TRBJ2-7; d_call: .; v_call: TRBV28; clone_size: .; cdr3_nt: TGTGCCAGCAAAATGGGGGCCGGATACGAGCAGTACTTC; cdr3_aa: CASKMGAGYEQYF
j_call: TRBJ2-1; d_call: .; v_call: TRBV28; clone_size: .; cdr3_nt: TGTGCCAGCAGTTTATCATACAATGAGCAGTTCTTC; cdr3_aa: CASSLSYNEQFF
j_call: TRBJ1-3; d_call: TRBD1; v_call: TRBV30; clone_size: .; cdr3_nt: TGTGCCTGGAGTACAGGGGGCGCGAGTGGAAACACCATATATTTT; cdr3_aa: CAWSTGGASGNTIYF
j_call: TRBJ1-1; d_call: .; v_call: TRBV5-1; clone_size: .; cdr3_nt: TGCGCCAGCAGCTTGGAGGGGGAACCGAACACTGAAGCTTTCTTT; cdr3_aa: CASSLEGEPNTEAFF
j_call: TRBJ1-1; d_call: TRBD1; v_call: TRBV5-1; clone_size: .; cdr3_nt: TGCGCCAGCAGCGCACAGGGGCAGAACACTGAAGCTTTCTTT; cdr3_aa: CASSAQGQNTEAFF
j_call: TRBJ2-1; d_call: TRBD2; v_call: TRBV4-3; clone_size: once; cdr3_nt: TGCGCCAGCAGCCAAGATACGACTAGCGGGGGAACCTACAATGAGCAGTTCTTC; cdr3_aa: CASSQDTTSGGTYNEQFF
j_call: TRBJ2-3; d_call: TRBD2; v_call: TRBV9; clone_size: .; cdr3_nt: TGTGCCAGCAGCCCTGGGACTAGCGGGGGCCCTATCTTCGAGCCGCAGTATTTT; cdr3_aa: CASSPGTSGGPIFEPQYF
j_call: TRBJ1-2; d_call: .; v_call: TRBV6-1; clone_size: .; cdr3_nt: TGTGCCAGCAGGGGGACACCGCTCTTAAACTATGGCTACACCTTC; cdr3_aa: CASRGTPLLNYGYTF
j_call: TRBJ1-2; d_call: TRBD1; v_call: TRBV6-5; clone_size: .; cdr3_nt: TGTGCCAGCAGTAAACAGGGGGCGGTGGGCTACACCTTC; cdr3_aa: CASSKQGAVGYTF
j_call: TRBJ1-5; d_call: .; v_call: TRBV6-1; clone_size: once; cdr3_nt: TGTGCCAGCAGTATTAGTAGCAATCAGCCCCAGCATTTT; cdr3_aa: CASSISSNQPQHF
j_call: TRBJ1-3; d_call: .; v_call: TRBV28; clone_size: .; cdr3_nt: TGTGCCACAAGACAGGAACAAAACACCATATATTTT; cdr3_aa: CATRQEQNTIYF
j_call: TRBJ2-1; d_call: TRBD1; v_call: TRBV7-2; clone_size: .; cdr3_nt: TGTGCCAGCAGCTTAGGATCAGGGGGATCCTACAATGAGCAGTTCTTC; cdr3_aa: CASSLGSGGSYNEQFF
j_call: TRBJ1-3; d_call: .; v_call: TRBV15; clone_size: .; cdr3_nt: TGTGCCACCAGCAGAGATCAGGGAAACACCATATATTTT; cdr3_aa: CATSRDQGNTIYF
j_call: TRBJ1-1; d_call: .; v_call: TRBV6-1; clone_size: .; cdr3_nt: TGTGCCAGCAGCAACTTTAACAGGATGAACACTGAAGCTTTCTTT; cdr3_aa: CASSNFNRMNTEAFF